The rows below give T cell receptor beta chains drawn from one sample of a study of blood T cell repertoires in COVID-19. The table came from immunoSEQ multiplex PCR; TCRdb's copy has only in-frame clones and leaves some out. The sample shows roughly 36,000 clones, approximately 93% of them seen only once. The sequenced sample was peripheral blood. These receptors originate from a human donor with active COVID-19. The donor label of this sample is uncertain. Both conserved end residues are part of each CDR3. The D gene is left open where the match is weak. A row's size may be missing; if present it is once, few, many or a size class.

V gene,J gene,clone size,D gene,CDR3 protein,CDR3 DNA
TRBV5-4,TRBJ1-1,-,-,CASSIGPVADTEAFF,TGTGCCAGCAGCATAGGCCCTGTGGCGGACACTGAAGCTTTCTTT
TRBV6-5,TRBJ1-6,-,TRBD1,CATQGAVYNSPLHF,TGTGCCACCCAGGGGGCCGTCTATAATTCACCCCTCCACTTT
TRBV5-4,TRBJ2-1,once,-,CASSLKTGYPNPNEQFF,TGTGCCAGCAGCTTGAAAACGGGATACCCAAACCCGAATGAGCAGTTCTTC
TRBV5-4,TRBJ2-7,-,TRBD1,CASSPRQGTYEQYF,TGTGCCAGCAGCCCGCGACAGGGGACCTACGAGCAGTACTTC
TRBV5-4,TRBJ2-2,-,TRBD2,CASNAGGATGELFF,TGTGCCAGCAACGCGGGGGGGGCGACCGGGGAGCTGTTTTTT
TRBV28,TRBJ1-2,-,-,CASSLELRDLVYGYTF,TGTGCCAGCAGTTTGGAATTGAGGGATCTAGTTTATGGCTACACCTTC
TRBV7-9,TRBJ2-3,-,TRBD2,CASSSNPPGLATDTQYF,TGTGCCAGCAGCTCTAACCCTCCGGGACTAGCCACAGATACGCAGTATTTT
TRBV4-2,TRBJ2-2,-,TRBD2,CASSQEGTSGGGELFF,TGTGCCAGCAGCCAAGAAGGGACTAGCGGTGGCGGGGAGCTGTTTTTT
TRBV9,TRBJ1-3,once,-,CASSALDYGGNTIYF,TGTGCCAGCAGCGCTCTCGATTACGGTGGAAACACCATATATTTT
TRBV24-1,TRBJ1-2,-,-,CATSAGDTDYGYTF,TGTGCCACCAGTGCCGGGGACACTGACTATGGCTACACCTTC
TRBV9,TRBJ2-7,-,TRBD1,CASSAQGTDYEQYF,TGTGCCAGCAGCGCTCAGGGGACAGATTACGAGCAGTACTTC
TRBV3-1/TRBV3-2,TRBJ1-5,once,-,CASSQDSGYNQPQHF,TGTGCCAGCAGCCAAGATTCAGGGTACAATCAGCCCCAGCATTTT
TRBV2,TRBJ2-5,-,TRBD2,CASSDGGTGQETQYF,TGTGCCAGCAGTGACGGGGGGACTGGGCAAGAGACCCAGTACTTC
TRBV4-3,TRBJ2-7,-,TRBD1,CASSQAWTGPYEQYF,TGCGCCAGCAGCCAAGCGTGGACAGGACCTTACGAGCAGTACTTC
TRBV7-2,TRBJ2-3,-,-,CASSFRGSPSTDTQYF,TGTGCCAGCAGCTTCCGAGGGTCCCCCTCCACAGATACGCAGTATTTT
TRBV24-1,TRBJ2-5,-,TRBD1,CATSDPGTGQETQYF,TGTGCCACCAGTGACCCAGGGACAGGACAAGAGACCCAGTACTTC
TRBV5-1,TRBJ2-1,-,TRBD1,CASSWGQGNEQFF,TGCGCCAGCAGCTGGGGACAGGGGAATGAGCAGTTCTTC
TRBV27,TRBJ1-1,-,TRBD1,CASSYRGQTEAFF,TGTGCCAGCAGCTACAGGGGGCAGACTGAAGCTTTCTTT
TRBV29-1,TRBJ2-5,-,TRBD2,CSVEYAGDETQYF,TGCAGCGTTGAGTACGCGGGAGACGAGACCCAGTACTTC
TRBV10-3,TRBJ2-3,-,TRBD2,CAISGSQGGAGGPTDTQYF,TGTGCCATCAGTGGCTCGCAAGGTGGAGCGGGAGGGCCCACAGATACGCAGTATTTT
TRBV6-1,TRBJ1-4,-,-,CASSEAKGRNEKLFF,TGTGCCAGCAGTGAAGCTAAGGGGAGGAATGAAAAACTGTTTTTT
TRBV2,TRBJ2-2,-,TRBD2,CASSSGLPWTSRTGELFF,TGTGCCAGCAGCTCAGGGCTTCCGTGGACTAGCCGTACCGGGGAGCTGTTTTTT
TRBV20-1,TRBJ2-5,-,-,CSASLRTPVETQYF,TGCAGTGCGAGTTTGCGGACACCGGTGGAGACCCAGTACTTC
TRBV11-2,TRBJ2-1,-,TRBD1,CASSIRGPRANEQFF,TGTGCCAGCAGCATCAGGGGGCCCAGGGCCAATGAGCAGTTCTTC
TRBV7-2,TRBJ1-5,-,-,CASSSDRGNQPQHF,TGTGCCAGCAGCTCCGACAGAGGCAATCAGCCCCAGCATTTT
TRBV5-5,TRBJ1-5,-,TRBD1,CASSSGTGTGNQPQHF,TGTGCCAGCAGCTCAGGGACCGGGACAGGGAATCAGCCCCAGCATTTT
TRBV7-9,TRBJ1-4,-,-,CASSRSGQISLATNEKLFF,TGTGCCAGCAGCCGATCCGGACAGATAAGTCTCGCGACTAATGAAAAACTGTTTTTT
TRBV10-3,TRBJ1-5,-,TRBD1,CAISGRGNQPQHF,TGTGCCATCAGTGGCAGGGGGAATCAGCCCCAGCATTTT
TRBV15,TRBJ2-1,-,TRBD2,CATSRHRTSPDGYEQFF,TGTGCCACCAGCAGACACCGGACTAGCCCGGATGGGTATGAGCAGTTCTTC
TRBV7-8,TRBJ2-3,-,TRBD2,CASSLAGLAGVQVQYF,TGTGCCAGCAGCTTAGCAGGGCTAGCGGGAGTACAAGTGCAGTATTTT
TRBV5-1,TRBJ1-6,-,-,CASSLVQESPLHF,TGCGCCAGCAGCTTGGTGCAGGAATCACCCCTCCACTTT
TRBV18,TRBJ1-5,once,TRBD1,CASSQTGGGLNQPQHF,TGTGCCAGCTCACAAACAGGGGGCGGTCTCAATCAGCCCCAGCATTTT
TRBV18,TRBJ1-4,-,-,CASSPAERTNEKLFF,TGTGCCAGCTCACCGGCGGAGCGCACTAATGAAAAACTGTTTTTT
TRBV9,TRBJ2-1,-,TRBD2,CARRAGGGGNEQFF,TGTGCCCGCCGCGCCGGGGGCGGGGGGAATGAGCAGTTCTTC
TRBV2,TRBJ1-6,-,-,CASEGLTSPLHF,TGTGCCAGCGAGGGATTAACCTCACCCCTCCACTTT
TRBV4-1,TRBJ2-3,-,-,CASSQELTSDTQYF,TGCGCCAGCAGCCAAGAACTAACATCAGATACGCAGTATTTT
TRBV12-3/TRBV12-4,TRBJ2-5,-,-,CASRIGGQTQYF,TGTGCCAGCAGGATAGGGGGTCAGACCCAGTACTTC
TRBV28,TRBJ1-1,-,-,CASTMTKDSEAFF,TGTGCCAGCACCATGACCAAGGACAGTGAAGCTTTCTTT
TRBV11-2,TRBJ2-7,-,-,CASSLGRGSYEQYF,TGTGCCAGCAGCTTAGGTCGGGGTTCTTACGAGCAGTACTTC
TRBV24-1,TRBJ1-1,-,TRBD1,CATSGGQGFAEAFF,TGTGCCACCAGTGGTGGACAGGGGTTCGCTGAAGCTTTCTTT
TRBV6-6,TRBJ1-2,once,TRBD1,CASRRDRSSNYGYTF,TGTGCCAGCAGGCGGGACAGAAGTTCTAACTATGGCTACACCTTC
TRBV6-5,TRBJ2-5,-,TRBD1,CASSYTGGKTQYF,TGTGCCAGCAGTTACACAGGGGGAAAGACCCAGTACTTC
TRBV19,TRBJ2-5,once,TRBD2,CASSSGTSGRRGETQYF,TGTGCCAGTAGTTCGGGGACTAGCGGGAGACGCGGTGAGACCCAGTACTTC
TRBV6-5,TRBJ2-1,-,-,CHGILSYNEQFF,TGCCACGGGATATTATCCTACAATGAGCAGTTCTTC
TRBV7-9,TRBJ2-7,-,-,CASSLGARSYEQYF,TGTGCCAGCAGCTTAGGGGCGCGTTCCTACGAGCAGTACTTC